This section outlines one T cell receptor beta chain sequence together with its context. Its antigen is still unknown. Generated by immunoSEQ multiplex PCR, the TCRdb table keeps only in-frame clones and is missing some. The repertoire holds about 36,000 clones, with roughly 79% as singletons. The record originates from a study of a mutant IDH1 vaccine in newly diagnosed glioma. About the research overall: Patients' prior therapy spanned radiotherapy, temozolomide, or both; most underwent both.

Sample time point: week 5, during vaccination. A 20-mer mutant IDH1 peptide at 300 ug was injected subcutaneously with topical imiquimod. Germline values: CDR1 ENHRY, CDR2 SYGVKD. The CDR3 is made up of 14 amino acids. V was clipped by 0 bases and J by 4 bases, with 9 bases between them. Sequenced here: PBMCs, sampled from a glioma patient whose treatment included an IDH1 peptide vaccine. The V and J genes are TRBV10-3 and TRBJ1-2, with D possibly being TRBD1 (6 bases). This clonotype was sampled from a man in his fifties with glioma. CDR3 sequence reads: CAISESTGFYGYTF. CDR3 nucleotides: TGTGCCATCAGTGAGTCGACAGGCTTCTATGGCTACACCTTC.